One and the same sample provided the 27 T cell receptor beta chains below, sequenced in a study of cytomegalovirus exposure and HLA in healthy donors. 60 Vbeta and 13 Jbeta primers were used in PCR. Assay: immunoSEQ multiplex PCR; the TCRdb copy retains only in-frame clones and omits some. Here the sample spans 55,000 to 75,000 clones, 60% to 80% being singletons. Sequencing was carried out using PBMCs. The receptors originated from a girl aged 5 to 17 in good health and CMV-seropositive.

The rearrangement uses TRBV10-3 and TRBJ1-2; perhaps TRBD1 as D (6 bases). The germline V gene encodes CDR1 ENHRY and CDR2 SYGVKD. The CDR3 runs 16 residues. Trimming pared 5 bases from V and 5 bases from J, leaving 21 bases between. CDR3 nucleotides: TGTGCCATCAGTCCACAGGGTCAGGGGAGGGAATATGGCTACACCTTC. This sequence encodes CAISPQGQGREYGYTF.

The chain couples TRBV19 to TRBJ2-7; 10 bases fit TRBD1. The CDR3 consists of 14 residues. Germline V CDR1 and CDR2: LNHDA, SQIVND (reference sequence). Losses at the gene ends were 5 bases for V and 6 bases for J; bases not matched to a gene: 7. The CDR3 bases are TGTGCCAGTAGTGCGGGACAGGGGACGGGCGAGCAGTACTTC. This encodes CASSAGQGTGEQYF.

The chain employs TRBV5-1 and TRBJ2-3; 9 nucleotides line up with TRBD1. From germline, CDR1 is SGHRS and CDR2 YFSETQ. CDR3 size: 15 residues. Germline trimming cut 5 bases from V and 3 bases from J; bases unmatched to any gene: 7. CDR3 in amino acids: CASSPDRGKTDTQYF. The CDR3 region has the DNA TGCGCCAGCAGTCCCGACAGGGGGAAAACAGATACGCAGTATTTT.

J is TRBJ2-4 and V is TRBV6-5, with 9 nucleotides matching TRBD2. V was pared by 5 bases and J by 7 bases, with 6 bases of the junction left unmatched. The germline V gene encodes CDR1 MNHEY and CDR2 SVGAGI. This CDR3 comprises 14 residues. The CDR3 reads CASSRIAGDNIQYF. CDR3 DNA: TGTGCCAGCAGTCGAATAGCGGGGGATAACATTCAGTACTTC.

This clone showed up just a few times. This chain uses TRBV6-5 with TRBJ2-7; 10 bases agree with TRBD1. The CDR3 has 14 residues. V lost 5 bases to trimming and J lost 5 bases; unmatched junction nucleotides: 6. The V gene's germline CDR1 is MNHEY and CDR2 SVGAGI. The CDR3 region is CASSGRDRGNEQYF. The CDR3 nucleotides read TGTGCCAGCAGTGGACGGGACAGGGGAAACGAGCAGTACTTC.

The table lists this clone with a count of one. The chain recombines TRBV6-5 with TRBJ1-1; unclear D gene. With 0 bases removed from V and 2 bases from J, the gap between germline ends came to 7 bases. CDR1 is MNHEY and CDR2 is SVGAGI in the germline V gene. This CDR3 spans 14 amino acids. This CDR3 is CASSYSRSNTEAFF. For the CDR3, the DNA is TGTGCCAGCAGTTACTCGAGGAGTAACACTGAAGCTTTCTTT.

This clone was detected once. The chain joins TRBV29-1 to TRBJ1-1, with unresolved D. Trimming took 4 bases from V and 6 from J, leaving 15 bases between them. The CDR3 spans 13 residues. The germline CDR1 and CDR2 sequences are SQVTM and ANQGSEA. As DNA, the CDR3 is TGCAGCGTTGGGAAGCGGTGGGTCCCTGAAGCTTTCTTT. It encodes CSVGKRWVPEAFF.

This sequence joins TRBV19 and TRBJ2-7, with no clear D. The germline gives CDR1 LNHDA, CDR2 SQIVND (reference sequence). V was trimmed by 10 bases and J by 3 bases, leaving 16 bases between them. CDR3 length equals 13 residues. The CDR3 DNA is TGTGCCACCTCGGTGGGCCGCGACTACGAGCAGTACTTC. It codes for CATSVGRDYEQYF.

The chain has TRBV19 and TRBJ1-5; 10 bases are shared with TRBD1. With 6 bases clipped from V and 6 bases from J, the junction kept 8 bases outside the gene matches. CDR3 size: 15 residues. Germline CDR1 is LNHDA and CDR2 is SQIVND (reference sequence). CDR3: CASSLTGTGVQPQHF. CDR3 sequence (DNA): TGTGCCAGTAGCCTTACCGGGACAGGGGTTCAGCCCCAGCATTTT.

This chain uses TRBV2 with TRBJ2-7; D is perhaps TRBD1 (5 bases). V dropped 4 bases and J dropped 3 bases, with 34 bases sitting between them. Germline V gives CDR1 SNHLY, CDR2 FYNNEI. This CDR3 region has 21 residues. The CDR3 sequence: CASSGMPNADTSRESGYEQYF. DNA for the CDR3: TGTGCCAGCAGTGGAATGCCCAACGCGGATACCAGCAGGGAAAGTGGCTACGAGCAGTACTTC.

This chain links TRBV4-1 with TRBJ1-5; no definite D call. Trimming took 1 base from V and 2 from J, leaving 9 bases between them. The CDR3 runs to 15 residues. Germline V gene sequence: CDR1 MGHRA, CDR2 YSYEKL. DNA of the CDR3: TGCGCCAGCAGCCAAGTTGCGGGCGGCAATCAGCCCCAGCATTTT. It encodes CASSQVAGGNQPQHF.

The chain carries TRBV5-1 and TRBJ2-5; a weak D match, TRBD1 (6 bases). The CDR3 spans 13 residues. V shed 1 base and J shed 3 bases, with 7 bases lying between them. CDR1 and CDR2 from the germline V gene are SGHRS and YFSETQ. CDR3 sequence reads: CASSLTGKETQYF. CDR3 nucleotide sequence: TGCGCCAGCAGCTTGACAGGGAAAGAGACCCAGTACTTC.

This clone was observed a few times. The chain couples TRBV2 to TRBJ2-1, with 14 bases aligning to TRBD2. The length of the CDR3 is 17 residues. With V trimmed by 6 bases and J by 5 bases, 9 bases remained unmatched. The germline gives CDR1 SNHLY, CDR2 FYNNEI. Written as DNA, the CDR3 is TGTGCCAGCAGAGAAAAGGGACTAGCGGGAGTCAACAATGAGCAGTTCTTC. Translating gives CASREKGLAGVNNEQFF.

This clone was observed a handful of times. The rearrangement uses TRBV6-6 and TRBJ1-4, with 7 nucleotides matching TRBD1. Germline V CDR1 and CDR2: MNHNY, SVGAGI (reference sequence). V shed 5 bases, J shed 2 bases, and the junction held 2 bases outside the gene matches. The length of the CDR3 is 14 residues. Here the CDR3 DNA reads TGTGCCAGCAGTAAAGGGGGCACTAATGAAAAACTGTTTTTT. Residues: CASSKGGTNEKLFF.

CDR3 bases: TGTGCCAGCAGCATCAGACAAGGGAGGGAAGAGCAGTTCTTC. This codes for CASSIRQGREEQFF. The rearrangement uses TRBV9 and TRBJ2-1, with 7 positions matching TRBD2. The CDR3 extends over 14 amino acids. J lost 10 bases, V lost 4 bases, and 11 bases had no gene match. Germline values: CDR1 SGDLS, CDR2 YYNGEE.

J is TRBJ2-3 and V is TRBV13; 8 nucleotides match TRBD1. The CDR3 loop spans 22 amino acids. The junction had 22 bases not matched to a gene; V was cut back by 0 bases and J by 2 bases. Germline CDR1 reads PRHDT; CDR2 reads FYEKMQ (reference sequence). CDR3 bases: TGTGCCAGCAGCTTAGGGACAGGGGAAGTGTCGTTACAGTCCGATTCCACAGATACGCAGTATTTT. Residues: CASSLGTGEVSLQSDSTDTQYF.

This clone was seen only a few times. The chain has TRBV5-4 and TRBJ2-4; D may be TRBD2 (5 bases). Trimming stripped 5 bases from V and 7 bases from J, with 10 bases between. Per germline, CDR1 SGHNT and CDR2 YYREEE (reference sequence). The CDR3 length is 12 residues. CDR3 in DNA: TGTGCCAGCAGTACCCCGGGGAACATTCAGTACTTC. It yields the protein CASSTPGNIQYF.

V is TRBV21-1 and J is TRBJ1-2. TRBV21-1 is a known pseudogene. The length of the CDR3 is 14 residues. The CDR3 is CASSLSEAIYGYTF. CDR3 bases: TGTGCCAGCAGCCTATCGGAGGCGATCTATGGCTACACCTTC.

The chain joins TRBV5-1 to TRBJ1-2; possibly TRBD1 for D (5 bases). Germline CDR1 reads SGHRS; CDR2 reads YFSETQ. With 3 bases removed from V and 0 bases from J, the gap between germline ends came to 9 bases. This CDR3 is built from 14 residues. The CDR3 spells CASSSDNPNYGYTF. DNA of the CDR3: TGCGCCAGCAGCTCGGACAATCCTAACTATGGCTACACCTTC.

V and J are TRBV4-3 and TRBJ2-3; TRBD1 aligns across 7 bases. The germline V gene encodes CDR1 LGHNA and CDR2 YSLEER. J gave up 2 bases and V 0 bases, and 8 bases lay outside the gene matches. CDR3 length: 17 amino acids. This CDR3 reads CASSQEPTGATTDTQYF. In nucleotides, the CDR3 is TGCGCCAGCAGCCAAGAACCCACAGGGGCCACCACAGATACGCAGTATTTT.

The chain couples TRBV29-1 to TRBJ2-1; TRBD2 might be the D (5 bases). This CDR3 has 13 amino acids. V was pared by 4 bases and J by 5 bases, with 12 bases between. Germline CDR1 is SQVTM and CDR2 is ANQGSEA. The CDR3 loop is CSVGVDWNNEQFF. The DNA of the CDR3 is TGCAGCGTTGGCGTGGACTGGAACAATGAGCAGTTCTTC.

This rearrangement joins TRBV5-4 to TRBJ2-3; unclear D gene. Trimming left V 0 bases short and J 4 bases short, with 9 bases between. This CDR3 has 14 amino acids. From germline, CDR1 is SGHNT and CDR2 YYREEE (reference sequence). CDR3 in amino acids: CASSLGVAPDTQYF. Here the CDR3 DNA reads TGTGCCAGCAGCTTGGGGGTAGCCCCAGATACGCAGTATTTT.

As concerns this clone: The junction shows a germline mismatch at one end, possibly a read error. The V and J genes are TRBV27 and TRBJ1-5, with 11 bases that match TRBD1. The CDR3 is made up of 14 amino acids. Looked up from germline, CDR1 is MNHEY and CDR2 is SMNVEV (reference sequence). The CDR3 sequence: CDSSPGTGGRPQHF. The CDR3 DNA sequence: TGTGACAGCAGTCCCGGGACAGGGGGGCGGCCCCAGCATTTT.

The J gene is TRBJ2-1, the V gene TRBV5-1; 10 bases align to TRBD2. Germline-derived CDR1 and CDR2 are SGHRS and YFSETQ. Unmatched junction bases numbered 4, after V lost 0 bases and J lost 7 bases. CDR3 length equals 15 residues. The DNA of the CDR3 is TGCGCCAGCAGCTTGGGCAGCGGGAGGGCAAATGAGCAGTTCTTC. This encodes CASSLGSGRANEQFF.

The genes are TRBV6-1 and TRBJ1-5; D is perhaps TRBD1 (6 bases). V lost 2 bases to trimming and J lost 6 bases, with 14 bases between them. The CDR3 sequence is 15 residues long. Germline loops: CDR1 MNHNS, CDR2 SASEGT. The DNA of the CDR3 is TGTGCCAGCAGTGAACCCAAGGGGGTCCCTCAGCCCCAGCATTTT. Translation gives CASSEPKGVPQPQHF.

In regard to this clone: The junction shows a germline mismatch at one end, possibly a read error. The chain combines TRBV20-1 with TRBJ1-2; a weak D match, TRBD1 (6 bases). CDR1 DFQATT and CDR2 SNEGSKA come from the germline V gene (reference sequence). The CDR3 sequence is 11 residues long. The chain's CDR3 is CSATADSRTSF. In DNA, the CDR3 is TGCAGTGCGACCGCGGACAGCCGCACTTCTTTC.

The gene calls are TRBV7-2 and TRBJ2-7; TRBD1 matches at 12 bases. Germline V gene sequence: CDR1 SGHTA, CDR2 FQGNSA. This CDR3 is built from 15 residues. The ends lost 6 bases at V and 0 bases at J; junction bases unmatched: 3. As DNA, the CDR3 is TGTGCCAGCAGGGGGACAGGGGGCGTCTCCTACGAGCAGTACTTC. This encodes CASRGTGGVSYEQYF.